The T cell receptor (beta chain) described here comes from a study of response to subunit inactivated influenza vaccine. The CDR3 is 16 residues long. After removal of 4 bases from V and 4 bases from J, the junction contained 12 bases not matched to a gene. Germline lookup yields CDR1 SGHDT and CDR2 YYEEEE. This clonotype was observed a handful of times. TCRdb redid the calling of the RT-PCR reads with MiXCR, one entry per CDR3 protein. The table lists a few hundred thousand distinct CDR3 sequences, 12% of them singletons. The sequencing here drew on non-naive T cells sorted from PBMCs, taken 14 days before vaccination. This chain connects TRBV5-6 to TRBJ2-7; 9 bases fit TRBD1. The sequence was obtained from a man aged 45-65 years who received an inactivated influenza vaccine. CDR3 nucleotide sequence: TGTGCCAGCAGCACAATAGGACAGGGGCCCCCTTACGAGCAGTACTTC. Amino acid sequence: CASSTIGQGPPYEQYF.